These T cell receptor beta chains were read from a single sample in a study of shared clonotypes between healthy human individuals. The table came from immunoSEQ multiplex PCR; TCRdb's copy has only in-frame clones and leaves some out. This sample has millions of clones, with 93% found just once. What was sequenced was naive CD8+ T cells from PBMCs. Receptor source: a man in his late teens or twenties in good health. Some clones in this sample may be carry-over from other donors' samples. CDR3s include the opening cysteine and the closing phenylalanine or tryptophan. D genes are given only for firm matches. Not all rows give a size; the values are once, few, many and, for expanded clones, a class.

len: 15
d_gene: -
j_gene: TRBJ1-5
v_gene: TRBV2
abundance: once
CDR3aa: CASSRNPRGYQPQHF
CDR3nt: TGTGCCAGCAGCCGAAACCCCAGGGGCTATCAGCCCCAGCATTTT

len: 17
d_gene: -
j_gene: TRBJ2-2
v_gene: TRBV7-9
abundance: -
CDR3aa: CASSSWVTGRGTGELFF
CDR3nt: TGTGCCAGCAGCTCCTGGGTGACAGGGCGGGGGACCGGGGAGCTGTTTTTT

len: 14
d_gene: -
j_gene: TRBJ1-4
v_gene: TRBV11-2
abundance: -
CDR3aa: CASSLVVGGEKLFF
CDR3nt: TGTGCCAGCAGCTTAGTGGTAGGGGGTGAAAAACTGTTTTTT

len: 14
d_gene: -
j_gene: TRBJ2-1
v_gene: TRBV6-5
abundance: -
CDR3aa: CASSLGGSYNEQFF
CDR3nt: TGTGCCAGCAGTTTAGGCGGATCCTACAATGAGCAGTTCTTC

len: 13
d_gene: -
j_gene: TRBJ1-1
v_gene: TRBV9
abundance: -
CDR3aa: CASSVMGGTEAFF
CDR3nt: TGTGCCAGCAGCGTAATGGGAGGCACTGAAGCTTTCTTT

len: 14
d_gene: -
j_gene: TRBJ2-7
v_gene: TRBV11-2
abundance: -
CDR3aa: CASSQAWAAYEQYF
CDR3nt: TGTGCCAGCAGTCAGGCCTGGGCCGCCTACGAGCAGTACTTC

len: 13
d_gene: -
j_gene: TRBJ2-7
v_gene: TRBV14
abundance: -
CDR3aa: CASSHWTTYEQYF
CDR3nt: TGTGCCAGCAGCCACTGGACGACCTACGAGCAGTACTTC

len: 12
d_gene: -
j_gene: TRBJ2-7
v_gene: TRBV10-2
abundance: -
CDR3aa: CASSETAYEQYF
CDR3nt: TGCGCCAGCAGCGAGACCGCCTACGAGCAGTACTTC

len: 12
d_gene: TRBD1
j_gene: TRBJ2-1
v_gene: TRBV25-1
abundance: -
CDR3aa: CASKTGGYEQFF
CDR3nt: TGTGCCAGCAAGACAGGGGGTTATGAGCAGTTCTTC

len: 12
d_gene: -
j_gene: TRBJ2-1
v_gene: TRBV5-1
abundance: -
CDR3aa: CASSLVVSEQFF
CDR3nt: TGCGCCAGCAGCTTGGTAGTCTCGGAGCAGTTCTTC

len: 15
d_gene: -
j_gene: TRBJ1-4
v_gene: TRBV4-2
abundance: -
CDR3aa: CASSQEGGLNEKLFF
CDR3nt: TGTGCCAGCAGCCAGGAGGGGGGCCTTAATGAAAAACTGTTTTTT

len: 19
d_gene: -
j_gene: TRBJ1-5
v_gene: TRBV21-1
abundance: -
CDR3aa: CATTGSETQSTLRYQPQHF
CDR3nt: TGTGCCACCACAGGGAGCGAGACCCAAAGTACCCTCAGGTATCAGCCCCAGCATTTT

len: 14
d_gene: TRBD2
j_gene: TRBJ2-1
v_gene: TRBV4-3
abundance: -
CDR3aa: CASSPGLSYNEQFF
CDR3nt: TGCGCCAGCAGCCCGGGACTATCCTACAATGAGCAGTTCTTC

len: 16
d_gene: -
j_gene: TRBJ2-2
v_gene: TRBV7-2
abundance: -
CDR3aa: CASSHPEGPSTGELFF
CDR3nt: TGTGCCAGCAGCCACCCGGAAGGCCCATCTACCGGGGAGCTGTTTTTT

len: 15
d_gene: -
j_gene: TRBJ1-4
v_gene: TRBV4-3
abundance: -
CDR3aa: CASSQLTATNEKLFF
CDR3nt: TGCGCCAGCAGCCAGTTGACAGCAACTAATGAAAAACTGTTTTTT

len: 19
d_gene: TRBD2
j_gene: TRBJ2-1
v_gene: TRBV4-2
abundance: -
CDR3aa: CASSPTTSGSPDFYNEQFF
CDR3nt: TGTGCCAGCAGCCCTACGACTAGCGGGAGTCCGGACTTCTACAATGAGCAGTTCTTC

len: 12
d_gene: -
j_gene: TRBJ2-3
v_gene: TRBV11-2
abundance: -
CDR3aa: CASSEITDTQYF
CDR3nt: TGTGCCAGCAGCGAAATCACAGATACGCAGTATTTT

len: 12
d_gene: -
j_gene: TRBJ2-7
v_gene: TRBV29-1
abundance: once
CDR3aa: CSVVRGNYEQYF
CDR3nt: TGCAGCGTTGTGAGAGGAAACTACGAGCAGTACTTC

len: 15
d_gene: -
j_gene: TRBJ2-7
v_gene: TRBV5-1
abundance: -
CDR3aa: CASSLASTSIYEQYF
CDR3nt: TGCGCCAGCAGCTTGGCCTCGACTAGTATATACGAGCAGTACTTC

len: 14
d_gene: -
j_gene: TRBJ1-4
v_gene: TRBV28
abundance: -
CDR3aa: CASSARRSNEKLFF
CDR3nt: TGTGCCAGCAGTGCTAGGAGAAGTAATGAAAAACTGTTTTTT

len: 15
d_gene: -
j_gene: TRBJ1-5
v_gene: TRBV7-6
abundance: -
CDR3aa: CASSSYKGSNQPQHF
CDR3nt: TGTGCCAGCAGCTCCTATAAGGGGAGCAATCAGCCCCAGCATTTT

len: 12
d_gene: TRBD1
j_gene: TRBJ2-7
v_gene: TRBV29-1
abundance: -
CDR3aa: CSAQGALYEQYF
CDR3nt: TGCAGCGCCCAGGGGGCCCTCTACGAGCAGTACTTC

len: 19
d_gene: -
j_gene: TRBJ2-1
v_gene: TRBV28
abundance: -
CDR3aa: CASSPGPELRPSSYNEQFF
CDR3nt: TGTGCCAGCAGTCCCGGACCGGAACTCAGACCGAGCTCCTACAATGAGCAGTTCTTC

len: 16
d_gene: -
j_gene: TRBJ1-2
v_gene: TRBV7-9
abundance: -
CDR3aa: CASSSSTYSPSYGYTF
CDR3nt: TGTGCCAGCAGCTCCTCTACCTATAGTCCCTCTTATGGCTACACCTTC

len: 13
d_gene: -
j_gene: TRBJ2-1
v_gene: TRBV5-4
abundance: -
CDR3aa: CASSLENGYEQFF
CDR3nt: TGTGCCAGCAGCTTGGAGAACGGGTATGAGCAGTTCTTC

len: 17
d_gene: -
j_gene: TRBJ2-6
v_gene: TRBV7-6
abundance: -
CDR3aa: CASSERIQSRGANVLTF
CDR3nt: TGTGCCAGCAGCGAGAGGATACAGAGTCGGGGGGCCAACGTCCTGACTTTC

len: 15
d_gene: -
j_gene: TRBJ2-7
v_gene: TRBV6-5
abundance: -
CDR3aa: CASSYSRQLHYEQYF
CDR3nt: TGTGCCAGCAGTTACTCAAGGCAGCTTCACTACGAGCAGTACTTC

len: 14
d_gene: TRBD2
j_gene: TRBJ2-7
v_gene: TRBV10-2
abundance: -
CDR3aa: CASSQTSGAYEQYF
CDR3nt: TGCGCCAGCAGTCAGACTAGCGGAGCCTACGAGCAGTACTTC

len: 13
d_gene: TRBD2
j_gene: TRBJ2-1
v_gene: TRBV19
abundance: few
CDR3aa: CASSSGLAGEQFF
CDR3nt: TGTGCCAGTAGTAGTGGGCTAGCGGGAGAGCAGTTCTTC

len: 17
d_gene: TRBD2
j_gene: TRBJ2-5
v_gene: TRBV30
abundance: once
CDR3aa: CAWRGDRGTSGRGDQYF
CDR3nt: TGTGCCTGGAGGGGGGATCGTGGGACTAGCGGGAGAGGGGACCAGTACTTC

len: 16
d_gene: -
j_gene: TRBJ2-6
v_gene: TRBV7-9
abundance: -
CDR3aa: CASSQKQATGANVLTF
CDR3nt: TGTGCCAGCAGCCAGAAACAGGCAACTGGGGCCAACGTCCTGACTTTC

len: 13
d_gene: -
j_gene: TRBJ2-1
v_gene: TRBV27
abundance: -
CDR3aa: CASSWGPYNEQFF
CDR3nt: TGTGCCAGCAGTTGGGGGCCCTACAATGAGCAGTTCTTC

len: 16
d_gene: -
j_gene: TRBJ2-1
v_gene: TRBV27
abundance: once
CDR3aa: CASSFIGQGQDNEQFF
CDR3nt: TGTGCCAGCAGTTTTATCGGGCAGGGTCAAGACAATGAGCAGTTCTTC

len: 15
d_gene: TRBD1
j_gene: TRBJ1-2
v_gene: TRBV28
abundance: -
CDR3aa: CASHHRDRHFSGYTF
CDR3nt: TGTGCCAGCCACCATCGGGACAGGCATTTTTCTGGCTACACCTTC

len: 11
d_gene: -
j_gene: TRBJ2-7
v_gene: TRBV7-9
abundance: -
CDR3aa: CAGQVAGEQYF
CDR3nt: TGTGCCGGTCAGGTCGCCGGAGAGCAGTACTTC

len: 16
d_gene: -
j_gene: TRBJ1-2
v_gene: TRBV2
abundance: -
CDR3aa: CASSGGGRGDFYGYTF
CDR3nt: TGTGCCAGCAGTGGAGGTGGCAGGGGCGATTTCTATGGCTACACCTTC

len: 12
d_gene: -
j_gene: TRBJ2-3
v_gene: TRBV7-9
abundance: -
CDR3aa: CASSSGRNTQYF
CDR3nt: TGTGCCAGCAGCTCAGGCAGAAATACGCAGTATTTT

len: 15
d_gene: TRBD2
j_gene: TRBJ2-7
v_gene: TRBV5-6
abundance: -
CDR3aa: CASSPMEAGEYEQYF
CDR3nt: TGTGCCAGCAGCCCCATGGAAGCGGGGGAATACGAGCAGTACTTC

len: 15
d_gene: -
j_gene: TRBJ1-5
v_gene: TRBV27
abundance: -
CDR3aa: CASSLRMSSNQPQHF
CDR3nt: TGTGCCAGCAGTTTAAGAATGTCGAGCAATCAGCCCCAGCATTTT

len: 15
d_gene: -
j_gene: TRBJ1-2
v_gene: TRBV9
abundance: -
CDR3aa: CASSGTNATNYGYTF
CDR3nt: TGTGCCAGCAGCGGGACGAACGCAACTAACTATGGCTACACCTTC

len: 15
d_gene: TRBD2
j_gene: TRBJ2-1
v_gene: TRBV7-9
abundance: -
CDR3aa: CASTSGLASYNEQFF
CDR3nt: TGTGCCAGCACCAGTGGACTAGCCTCTTACAATGAGCAGTTCTTC

len: 14
d_gene: -
j_gene: TRBJ1-1
v_gene: TRBV6-1
abundance: -
CDR3aa: CASRESSWTTEAFF
CDR3nt: TGTGCCAGCAGAGAATCCTCCTGGACAACTGAAGCTTTCTTT

len: 13
d_gene: -
j_gene: TRBJ2-5
v_gene: TRBV27
abundance: -
CDR3aa: CASSPPEGETQYF
CDR3nt: TGTGCCAGCAGTCCGCCCGAGGGGGAGACCCAGTACTTC

len: 13
d_gene: -
j_gene: TRBJ2-1
v_gene: TRBV28
abundance: -
CDR3aa: CASSPIGGYEQFF
CDR3nt: TGTGCCAGCAGTCCTATTGGGGGGTATGAGCAGTTCTTC

len: 14
d_gene: -
j_gene: TRBJ2-7
v_gene: TRBV19
abundance: once
CDR3aa: CASSISGSRYEQYF
CDR3nt: TGTGCCAGTAGTATATCGGGTTCCAGGTACGAGCAGTACTTC

len: 16
d_gene: -
j_gene: TRBJ2-5
v_gene: TRBV11-2
abundance: -
CDR3aa: CASSFMAGWGQETQYF
CDR3nt: TGTGCCAGCAGCTTTATGGCAGGGTGGGGTCAAGAGACCCAGTACTTC

len: 15
d_gene: -
j_gene: TRBJ2-5
v_gene: TRBV5-1
abundance: -
CDR3aa: CASSLDGRIQETQYF
CDR3nt: TGCGCCAGCAGCTTGGACGGACGGATCCAAGAGACCCAGTACTTC

len: 17
d_gene: -
j_gene: TRBJ2-5
v_gene: TRBV27
abundance: -
CDR3aa: CASSLLIPANPQETQYF
CDR3nt: TGTGCCAGCAGTTTATTAATCCCAGCTAATCCCCAAGAGACCCAGTACTTC

len: 15
d_gene: -
j_gene: TRBJ2-1
v_gene: TRBV6-6
abundance: -
CDR3aa: CASSYFDGALNEQFF
CDR3nt: TGTGCCAGCAGTTACTTCGACGGAGCCCTGAATGAGCAGTTCTTC

len: 16
d_gene: -
j_gene: TRBJ1-1
v_gene: TRBV18
abundance: -
CDR3aa: CASSQGDRLGDTEAFF
CDR3nt: TGTGCCAGCTCTCAGGGAGACAGGCTGGGGGACACTGAAGCTTTCTTT

len: 15
d_gene: TRBD2
j_gene: TRBJ2-3
v_gene: TRBV9
abundance: -
CDR3aa: CASSGTSGRGDTQYF
CDR3nt: TGTGCCAGCAGTGGGACTAGCGGGAGAGGAGATACGCAGTATTTT

len: 14
d_gene: -
j_gene: TRBJ2-5
v_gene: TRBV28
abundance: -
CDR3aa: CASSFFGRQETQYF
CDR3nt: TGTGCCAGCAGTTTTTTTGGGCGTCAAGAGACCCAGTACTTC

len: 13
d_gene: TRBD2
j_gene: TRBJ2-1
v_gene: TRBV4-3
abundance: -
CDR3aa: CASSPRRGGEQFF
CDR3nt: TGCGCCAGCAGCCCCCGCCGGGGGGGTGAGCAGTTCTTC

len: 12
d_gene: -
j_gene: TRBJ1-4
v_gene: TRBV19
abundance: -
CDR3aa: CASSWVGEKLFF
CDR3nt: TGTGCCAGTAGTTGGGTTGGGGAAAAACTGTTTTTT

len: 13
d_gene: -
j_gene: TRBJ1-1
v_gene: TRBV7-2
abundance: -
CDR3aa: CASGWGRPTEAFF
CDR3nt: TGTGCCAGCGGTTGGGGGCGGCCCACTGAAGCTTTCTTT

len: 14
d_gene: TRBD1
j_gene: TRBJ2-7
v_gene: TRBV7-8
abundance: -
CDR3aa: CASSSRDSSYEQYF
CDR3nt: TGTGCCAGCAGCTCCCGGGACAGTTCCTACGAGCAGTACTTC

len: 14
d_gene: -
j_gene: TRBJ2-7
v_gene: TRBV27
abundance: once
CDR3aa: CASSTKGNSYEQYF
CDR3nt: TGTGCCAGCAGTACTAAAGGCAACTCCTACGAGCAGTACTTC

len: 10
d_gene: -
j_gene: TRBJ1-2
v_gene: TRBV19
abundance: -
CDR3aa: CAVSGYGYTF
CDR3nt: TGTGCCGTTAGCGGCTATGGCTACACCTTC

len: 17
d_gene: -
j_gene: TRBJ1-2
v_gene: TRBV7-9
abundance: -
CDR3aa: CASSLNDGTERNYGYTF
CDR3nt: TGTGCCAGCAGCTTAAATGACGGGACGGAAAGGAACTATGGCTACACCTTC

len: 13
d_gene: TRBD2
j_gene: TRBJ2-3
v_gene: TRBV29-1
abundance: -
CDR3aa: CSVVAGGPHTQYF
CDR3nt: TGCAGCGTTGTAGCGGGAGGGCCCCATACGCAGTATTTT